The TCR beta chain described here comes from a study of circulating and synovial CD4+ cells in juvenile arthritis. Assay: immunoSEQ multiplex PCR; the TCRdb copy retains only in-frame clones and omits some. The sample yields about 36,000 clones, around 96% seen once. The germline CDR1 and CDR2 sequences are SGHDT and YYEEEE. The length of the CDR3 is 13 residues. V lost 4 bases and J 6 bases, leaving 13 bases between the germline ends. This clone showed up just once. The TCR was taken from a human donor with juvenile idiopathic arthritis. Sequencing was performed on CD4+ T cells from blood. V is TRBV5-6 and J is TRBJ1-1; the D is unclear. The DNA of the CDR3 is TGTGCCAGCAGCAAGTACTCTATCCCTGAAGCTTTCTTT. Its protein product is CASSKYSIPEAFF.